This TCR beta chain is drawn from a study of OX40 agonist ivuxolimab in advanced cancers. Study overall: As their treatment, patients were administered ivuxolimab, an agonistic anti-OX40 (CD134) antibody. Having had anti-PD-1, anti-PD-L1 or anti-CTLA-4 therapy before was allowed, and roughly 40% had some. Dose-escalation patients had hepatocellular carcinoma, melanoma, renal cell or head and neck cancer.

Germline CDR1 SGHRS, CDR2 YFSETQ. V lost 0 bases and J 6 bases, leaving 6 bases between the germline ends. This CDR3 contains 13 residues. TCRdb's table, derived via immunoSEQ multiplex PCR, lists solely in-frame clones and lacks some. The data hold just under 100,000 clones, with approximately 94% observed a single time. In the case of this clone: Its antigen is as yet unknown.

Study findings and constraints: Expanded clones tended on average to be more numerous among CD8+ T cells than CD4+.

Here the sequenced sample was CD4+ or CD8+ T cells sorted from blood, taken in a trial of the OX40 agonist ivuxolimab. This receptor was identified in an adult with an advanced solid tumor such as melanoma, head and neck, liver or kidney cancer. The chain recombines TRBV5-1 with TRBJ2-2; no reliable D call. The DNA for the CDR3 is TGCGCCAGCAGCTTGGAGGTACCCGGGGAGCTGTTTTTT. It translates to CASSLEVPGELFF.